Reported below is one T cell receptor (beta chain). Antigen unknown. Germline V gene sequence: CDR1 SGHVS, CDR2 FNYEAQ. The CDR3 consists of 14 residues. The data belong to a study of blood T cells in healthy people across ages. Study-wide points: The study found TCR beta diversity correlated strongly with naive T cell percentage. Both naive CD4+ cell counts and diversity were greater in long-lived donors than in aged donors. Unsorted PBMC material precluded a definitive naive versus antigen-experienced comparison.

Sample-barcoded 5' priming and a J-beta primer mix drove a second PCR of 7 to 11 cycles. A single record per CDR3 protein comes from TCRdb applying MiXCR to the 5' RACE reads. The sample gives 850,000 to 1,300,000 distinct CDR3 sequences, more than 40% of which show up once; under 20% is in the top ten. J is TRBJ2-1 and V is TRBV7-6; D uncertain. TRBJ2-7 matches the DNA end more closely, so the J call is doubtful. The sequence came from a woman in her sixties or seventies in good health. Sequencing input: blood. This CDR3 is CASSLVPAYNEQYF. Here the CDR3 DNA reads TGTGCCAGCAGCTTAGTCCCGGCCTACAATGAGCAGTACTTC.